This T cell receptor (beta chain) was documented in a study of T cell responses to AZD1222 COVID-19 vaccine. Germline lookup yields CDR1 SGHTA and CDR2 FQGNSA. The CDR3 totals 16 residues. The trim removed 5 bases at V and 7 bases at J, leaving 11 bases unmatched. Repertoires were generated with immunoSEQ multiplex PCR, while TCRdb's copy carries only in-frame clones and drops some. The sample lists approximately 200,000 clones; 93% were seen once. The chain couples TRBV7-2 to TRBJ2-2; 9 bases line up with TRBD1. The specimen was peripheral blood, collected 28 days after the second AZD1222 dose. The TCR sequence derives from an adult who received the AZD1222 COVID-19 vaccine. The CDR3 loop is CASSPIWTGAGGELFF. DNA of the CDR3: TGTGCCAGCAGCCCAATATGGACAGGGGCGGGCGGGGAGCTGTTTTTT.